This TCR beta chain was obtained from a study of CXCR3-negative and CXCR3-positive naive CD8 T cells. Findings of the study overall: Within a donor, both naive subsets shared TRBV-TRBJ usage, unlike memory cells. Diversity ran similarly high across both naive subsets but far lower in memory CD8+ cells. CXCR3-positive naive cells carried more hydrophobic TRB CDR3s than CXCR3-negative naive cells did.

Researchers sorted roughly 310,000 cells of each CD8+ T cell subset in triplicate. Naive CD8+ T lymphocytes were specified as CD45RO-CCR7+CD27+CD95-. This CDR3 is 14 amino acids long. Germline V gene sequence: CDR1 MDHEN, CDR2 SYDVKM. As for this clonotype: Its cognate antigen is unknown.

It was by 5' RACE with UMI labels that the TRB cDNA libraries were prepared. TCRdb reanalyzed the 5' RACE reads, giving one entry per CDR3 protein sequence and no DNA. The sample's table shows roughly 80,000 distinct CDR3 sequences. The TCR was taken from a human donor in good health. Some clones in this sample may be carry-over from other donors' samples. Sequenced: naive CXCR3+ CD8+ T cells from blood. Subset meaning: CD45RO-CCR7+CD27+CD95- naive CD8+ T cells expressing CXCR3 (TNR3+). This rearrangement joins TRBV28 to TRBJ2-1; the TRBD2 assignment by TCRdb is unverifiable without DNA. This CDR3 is CASSLLAGRDEQFF.